This TCR beta chain comes out of a study of blood T cell repertoires in COVID-19. Study as a whole: Collection of acute and convalescent COVID-19 samples took place in the United States, Italy and Spain. T cells, B-cell-depleted T cells, or PBMCs supplied cDNA or gDNA.

A few counts support this clone. In germline, CDR1 is SEHNR, CDR2 FQNEAQ (reference sequence). This CDR3 is built from 14 residues. The V gene lost 5 bases and the J gene lost 6 bases, with 13 bases spanning the gap. Under the authors' procedure: Counts of nucleated cells, estimated from reference gene primer amplification, were obtained. The table came from immunoSEQ multiplex PCR; TCRdb's copy has only in-frame clones and leaves some out. Clone size and V and J calls were adopted from that table, with D and trimming inferred from the DNA. Of under 40,000 clones listed, over 90% are singletons. The TCR comes from a human donor in a cohort sampled during active COVID-19. The chain uses TRBV7-9 and TRBJ1-4, with a possible D match to TRBD1 (6 bases). Sequenced sample: peripheral blood. CDR3 DNA sequence: TGTGCCAGCAGCCCCGAAGGGGGTCATGAAAAACTGTTTTTT. This translates into CASSPEGGHEKLFF.